This T cell receptor beta chain was retrieved from a study of somatic mutations in cytotoxic T cells in rheumatoid arthritis. Profiled with immunoSEQ multiplex PCR; TCRdb holds only in-frame clones, not every one. In the table there are roughly 30,000 clones, around 87% of which are singletons. After CD4+ and CD8+ cells were isolated by positive magnetic bead selection, their purity was checked by flow cytometry. The sequenced material came from CD8+ T cells sorted from blood. The source of this sequence is an adult with rheumatoid arthritis.

DNA of the CDR3: TGTGCCAGAAGCATCGGGACAGCGATTAACTATGGCTACACCTTC. Its translation: CARSIGTAINYGYTF. The chain couples TRBV5-3 to TRBJ1-2; TRBD1 matches 7 bases. TRBV5-3 is identified as an open reading frame with a role that is uncertain. The V and J ends lost 4 bases and 1 base, in that order; junction bases with no gene match: 7. The CDR3 has 15 amino acids.